This TCR beta chain was found in a study of blood T cell repertoires in COVID-19. Study details: Donors in the United States, Italy and Spain gave samples during acute or convalescent COVID-19. In each case, the material was cDNA or gDNA derived from T cells, B-cell-depleted T cells, or PBMCs.

The V gene's germline CDR1 is GTSNPN and CDR2 SVGIG (reference sequence). This CDR3 has 13 residues. With 3 bases removed from V and 3 bases from J, the gap between germline ends came to 9 bases. The authors' processing: Reference gene primers were amplified, and this amplification served to estimate nucleated cell counts. The method was immunoSEQ multiplex PCR; TCRdb's version includes in-frame clones alone and lacks a portion of them. The DNA was the basis for D and trimming; V, J and clone size are from that table. The table has roughly 140,000 clones, 75% to 85% seen once. V usage is TRBV30 and J usage is TRBJ1-5, with TRBD1 as a possible D gene (5 bases). Material for sequencing was peripheral blood. The clonotype originates from a woman aged 45-65 years in a cohort sampled during active or convalescent COVID-19. The CDR3 DNA is TGTGCCTGGAGCGGGGGACTCAATCAGCCCCAGCATTTT. This translates into CAWSGGLNQPQHF.